The clone carrying this T cell receptor beta chain occurred many times. The data derive from a study of breast tumors, draining lymph nodes, adjacent tissues. The lymph nodes were axillary draining lymph nodes from breast cancer patients. TCRdb processed the multiplex PCR reads anew with MiXCR; each CDR3 protein has one entry. Found here are approximately 130,000 distinct CDR3 sequences, roughly 20% of them singletons; the top ten hold roughly 2.2%. The CDR3 runs 18 residues. CDR1 ENHRY and CDR2 SYGVKD come from the germline V gene. The V segment lost 3 bases and the J segment 4 bases; nucleotides outside the gene matches: 10.

The receptor's source is a female donor with breast cancer. Some clones in this sample may be carry-over from other donors' samples. The specimen was axillary lymph node tissue. The V call is TRBV10-3, the J call TRBJ2-3, with TRBD2 matching over 13 bases. CDR3 DNA sequence: TGTGCCATCAGTGAACTGCCCGGGACTAGCGGGACCGCAGATACGCAGTATTTT. Encoded protein: CAISELPGTSGTADTQYF.